The present T cell receptor beta chain was sequenced within a study of blood T cell repertoires in COVID-19 (dated by TCRdb to 2019 to 2021). Looking at the study overall: Collaborator samples came from the United States, Italy and Spain and covered acute and convalescent phases of COVID-19. The material from the prospective study consisted of cDNA or gDNA derived from T cells, B-cell-depleted T cells, or PBMCs. The dataset comprised deeply sampled blood TCRbeta repertoires from subjects exposed to, actively infected with, or recovered from COVID-19. A freely available public database, intended as a resource for researchers studying the immune response to SARS-CoV-2, is where the repertoires were released. Samples were obtained from the ongoing ImmuneRACE study (first 160 participants) and from some 1,200 subjects provided by 6 global collaborators. The sample metadata nearly always contained a de-identified subject ID, COVID-19 status, age in years and sex. Where HLA class I and class II types were available, the types were taken from metadata supplied by the sample provider, not from assay-based typing. The investigation overall reported the following: How much clinical and demographic metadata was included differed by source and by participant, and the metadata was provided uncurated.

In the prospective study, participants were about 18 to 89 years old, resided in 20 to 30 geographic areas of the United States, and were enrolled through a virtual design. In the prospective study, participants were assigned to cohorts based on the clinical history participants reported in a screening survey and a study questionnaire. For ImmuneRACE Cohort 3, a participant was defined as recovered based on two consecutive negative NP/OP PCR tests, clearance by a healthcare professional, or resolution of symptoms. In the prospective study, mobile phlebotomists collected whole blood, serum and a nasopharyngeal or oropharyngeal swab from each participant. Over a roughly two-month period, participants in the prospective study had the option of providing additional blood draws and questionnaires. Before DNA extraction, blood samples from the prospective study were shipped at room temperature or frozen.

From its cysteine to its phenylalanine, the CDR3 spans 20 amino acids. Only the CDR3 DNA is retained, 60 bases long and in frame from the first base. The germline V gene (reference sequence) gives CDR1 as DFQATT and CDR2 as SNEGSKA. Relative to germline, V is missing 3 bases and J is missing 0 bases, with 17 bases of the junction outside any gene match. Concerning this clone: Its antigen has not been determined. Per-base qualities were not stored, and no clone one base away is much larger.

TCRbeta CDR3 regions were amplified from genomic DNA using the immunoSEQ Assay, a bias-controlled multiplex PCR. The authors' pipeline ran thus. The number of nucleated cells in each sample was estimated from the amplification of reference gene primers within the assay. To quantify the absolute abundance of each unique TCRbeta CDR3 rearrangement, sequence reads were collapsed and filtered. For each sample, productive Simpson clonality was calculated as the square root of Simpson's diversity index across productive rearrangements. Imported from immuneACCESS, the table was reduced by TCRdb to in-frame sequences with V and J called. These copies leave out some clones; in studies compared against another copy, an unresolved V gene accounts for under half, and the cause of the remainder is not known. The DNA gave D and trimming, while V, J and clone size come from that table. The sample contains roughly 160,000 clones, approximately 88% of them found a single time. The top ten clones comprise roughly 13% of the sample.

The chain is made from TRBV20-1 and TRBJ2-3, with 11 middle bases fitting TRBD2. Input material: PBMCs or T cells enriched from blood (not recorded which). This TCR was sampled from a woman in her sixties who had recovered from COVID-19. The DNA is TGCAGTGCTAGTCTTAATAGCGGGAGGGAGTTCCCCTTGAGCACAGATACGCAGTATTTT. It specifies CSASLNSGREFPLSTDTQYF.